This T cell receptor beta chain came from a study of vaccination and CD4 T cells after COVID-19. The assay that was used to sequence DNA from cultured CD4+ T cells was the Oncomine TCR Beta short-read assay. From cultured CD4+ T cells, genomic DNA was extracted. MiXCR, run by TCRdb on the PCR reads, gives a single entry per CDR3 protein. This table holds 6,000 to 9,500 distinct CDR3 sequences, about 29% found once. The germline CDR1 and CDR2 sequences are DFQATT and SNEGSKA (reference sequence). CDR3 length: 13 residues. V was pared by 5 bases and J by 2 bases, with 12 bases between. This clonotype was detected a few times. Its cognate antigen is unknown. The sample's treatment: roughly ten-day PBMC culture with coronavirus spike peptide pools or control peptides (ViraFEST assay). Pre-COVID-19 pandemic sampling (2011-2018) yielded the unexposed donor's CD4+ T cells. With peptide pools, ViraFEST first expanded antigen-specific T cells and afterwards sequenced their TCRs.

The receptor comes from a human donor in good health. Sequencing was done on a sample of CD4+ T cells from blood, cultured in vitro. The rearrangement links TRBV20-1 to TRBJ2-5; unclear D gene. This CDR3 reads CSAGRRSQETQYF. Written as DNA, the CDR3 is TGCAGTGCTGGCAGGCGTTCTCAAGAGACCCAGTACTTC.